Included here is one TCR beta chain sequence, with context. The target of this receptor is not known. No base-level quality is on record; no much larger clone is a single base apart. This entry is derived from a study of CD8 T cells in Susac syndrome (dated by TCRdb to about 2019). Turning to the overall study: Among the Susac syndrome patients who were sequenced, clinically active disease was present in six and clinical remission was observed in roughly eight. Repertoire sequencing was used to test whether CD8+ T cell activation and differentiation in Susac syndrome was antigen driven. Susac syndrome patients were therapy-naive, on corticosteroids (some also receiving IVIg), or on IVIg alone at blood withdrawal.

The paper as a whole reports these results and caveats: No clonal expansion was detected in the CD4+ T cell repertoire of Susac syndrome patients. The number of individuals in the TCR sequencing and HLA analysis was recognized as being relatively small.

RNA was extracted using the RNeasy kit, and about 0.5 to 1 microgram was reverse transcribed with random hexamers. TCR beta CDR3 regions were amplified with the immunoSEQ multiplex PCR assay covering 54 Vbeta and 13 Jbeta segments. Bias from PCR amplification was corrected by using a synthetic template baseline for primer optimization and for computational correction. On the authors' methods: Only productive sequences were kept, with reads annotated to V, D and J genes according to IMGT and analyzed in immunoSEQ Analyzer. Clonality was computed as one minus Shannon entropy normalized by log2 of the number of productive unique sequences. For each patient and control, public and private clones were evaluated within the 100 most prevalent clones. Clones were defined as Susac-specific if absent from the healthy and MS cohorts, from around 1,000 published viral clones and from other ImmuneACCESS disease sequences. Clones were called with MiXCR by TCRdb after fastp trimmed the public reads at Q25, and only in-frame beta chains were retained. Each record represents a unique CDR3 protein, reported with the most common genes and DNA among its rows. TCRdb, not the authors, supplied the V and J calls. The sample contains over 120,000 distinct CDR3 sequences, more than 85% of them found a single time. The top ten hold 0.14% of the sample.

Peripheral blood CD8+ and CD4+ T cells from healthy donors, Susac syndrome patients and multiple sclerosis patients were profiled by high-throughput TCR beta sequencing. Recently defined diagnostic criteria for definite or probable disease were met by the Susac syndrome patients. CD8+ TEMRA cells were enriched by FACS, while bulk CD8+ and CD4+ T cells were purified by magnetic negative isolation. Blood was drawn into EDTA tubes, processed within 24 hours, and PBMCs were isolated by density gradient centrifugation. PBMCs intended for TCR sequencing were cryopreserved in liquid nitrogen and were subsequently thawed in a 37 degrees C water bath. The sorted or isolated CD4+, CD8+ and CD8+ TEMRA cells had a purity of 90% or higher. Sequenced material: CD4+ T cells from PBMCs. The clonotype was recovered from a human donor with Susac syndrome.

The DNA sequence is TGCAGCGTTAGTTCTGGGGGGGATACGCAGTATTTT. It translates as CSVSSGGDTQYF. The sequence is built from TRBV29-1 and TRBJ2-3; TRBD2 might be the D gene, on 6 matching bases. The CDR3 spans 12 residues, from the cysteine through the phenylalanine. The DNA shown is the 36-base CDR3, in frame from base 1. Trimming removed 5 bases from V and 6 bases from J, leaving 12 bases between the germline ends. The CDR1 and CDR2 encoded by the germline V gene are SQVTM and ANQGSEA.